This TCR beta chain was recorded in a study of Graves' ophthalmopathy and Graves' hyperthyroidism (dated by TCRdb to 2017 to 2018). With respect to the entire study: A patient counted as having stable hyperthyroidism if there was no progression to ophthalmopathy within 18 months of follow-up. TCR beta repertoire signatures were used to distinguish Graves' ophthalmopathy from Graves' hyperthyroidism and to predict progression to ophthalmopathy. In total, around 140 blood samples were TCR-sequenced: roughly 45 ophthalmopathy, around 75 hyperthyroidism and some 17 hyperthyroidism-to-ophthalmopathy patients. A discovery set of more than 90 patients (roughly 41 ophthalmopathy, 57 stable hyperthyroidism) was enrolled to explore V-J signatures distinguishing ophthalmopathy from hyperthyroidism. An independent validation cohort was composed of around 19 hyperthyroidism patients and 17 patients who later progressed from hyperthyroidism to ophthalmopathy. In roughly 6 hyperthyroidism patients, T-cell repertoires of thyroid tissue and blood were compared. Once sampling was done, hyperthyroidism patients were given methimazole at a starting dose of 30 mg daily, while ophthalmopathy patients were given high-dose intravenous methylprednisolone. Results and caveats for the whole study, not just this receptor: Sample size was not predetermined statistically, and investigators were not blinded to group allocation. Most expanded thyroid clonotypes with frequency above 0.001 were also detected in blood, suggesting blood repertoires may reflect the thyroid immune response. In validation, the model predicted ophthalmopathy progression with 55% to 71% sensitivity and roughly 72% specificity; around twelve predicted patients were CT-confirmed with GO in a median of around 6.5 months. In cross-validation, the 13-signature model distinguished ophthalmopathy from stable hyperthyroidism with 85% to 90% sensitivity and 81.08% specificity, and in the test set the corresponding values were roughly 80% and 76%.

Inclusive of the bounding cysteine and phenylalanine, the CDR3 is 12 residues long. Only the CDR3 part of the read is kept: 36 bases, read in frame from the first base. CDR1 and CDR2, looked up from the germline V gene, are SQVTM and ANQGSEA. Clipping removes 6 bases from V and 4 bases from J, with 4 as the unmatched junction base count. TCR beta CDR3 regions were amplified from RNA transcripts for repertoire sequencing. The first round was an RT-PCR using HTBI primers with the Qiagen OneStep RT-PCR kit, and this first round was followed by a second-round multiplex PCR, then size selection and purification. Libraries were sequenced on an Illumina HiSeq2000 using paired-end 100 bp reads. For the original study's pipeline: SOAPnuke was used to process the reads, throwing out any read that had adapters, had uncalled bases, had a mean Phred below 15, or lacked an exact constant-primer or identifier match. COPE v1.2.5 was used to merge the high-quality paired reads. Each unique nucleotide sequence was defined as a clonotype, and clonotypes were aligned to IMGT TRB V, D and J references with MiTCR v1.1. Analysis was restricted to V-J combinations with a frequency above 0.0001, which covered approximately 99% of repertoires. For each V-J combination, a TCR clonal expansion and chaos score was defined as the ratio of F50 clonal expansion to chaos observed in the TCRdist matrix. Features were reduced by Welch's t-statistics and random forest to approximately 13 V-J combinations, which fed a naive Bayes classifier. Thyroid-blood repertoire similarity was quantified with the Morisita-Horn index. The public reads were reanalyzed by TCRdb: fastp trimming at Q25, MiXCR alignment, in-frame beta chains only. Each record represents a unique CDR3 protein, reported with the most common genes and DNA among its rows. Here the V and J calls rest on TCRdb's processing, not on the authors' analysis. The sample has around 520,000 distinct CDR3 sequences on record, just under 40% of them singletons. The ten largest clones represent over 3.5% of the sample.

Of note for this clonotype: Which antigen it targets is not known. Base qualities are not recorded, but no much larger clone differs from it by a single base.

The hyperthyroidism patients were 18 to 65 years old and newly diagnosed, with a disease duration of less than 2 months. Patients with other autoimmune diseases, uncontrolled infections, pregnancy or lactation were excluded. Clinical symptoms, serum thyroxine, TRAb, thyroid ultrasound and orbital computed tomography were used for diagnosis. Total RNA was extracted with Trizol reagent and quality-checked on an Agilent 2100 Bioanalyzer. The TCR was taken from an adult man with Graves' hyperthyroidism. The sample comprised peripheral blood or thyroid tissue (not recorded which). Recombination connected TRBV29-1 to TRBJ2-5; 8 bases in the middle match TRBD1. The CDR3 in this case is CSVRQGRETQYF. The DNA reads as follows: TGCAGCGTCCGACAGGGGCGAGAGACCCAGTACTTC. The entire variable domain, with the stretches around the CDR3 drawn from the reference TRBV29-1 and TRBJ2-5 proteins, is SAVISQKPSRDICQRGTSLTIQCQVDSQVTMMFWYRQQPGQSLTLIATANQGSEATYESGFVIDKFPISRPNLTFSTLTVSNMSPEDSSIYLCSVRQGRETQYFGPGTRLLVL.